This T cell receptor (beta chain) emerged from a study of T cell changes during pregnancy in multiple sclerosis. The method was immunoSEQ multiplex PCR; TCRdb's version includes in-frame clones alone and lacks a portion of them. The sample contains just over 50,000 clones, roughly 90% of which appear only once. CDR3 length: 16 amino acids. The germline CDR1 and CDR2 sequences are SNHLY and FYNNEI. The V segment lost 4 bases and the J segment 8 bases; nucleotides outside the gene matches: 11. The gene calls are TRBV2 and TRBJ2-1, with 10 bases matching TRBD2. Source: CD4+ T cells from peripheral blood mononuclear cells, taken after pregnancy. This clonotype originated in a female donor with multiple sclerosis, enrolled in a pregnancy study. CDR3 bases: TGTGCCAGCAGTGTTGGTAGCGGGAGGCTTTTCGATGAGCAGTTCTTC. It translates to CASSVGSGRLFDEQFF.